These 21 T cell receptor beta chains were all obtained from the same sample, sequenced in a study of shared clonotypes between healthy human individuals. Here immunoSEQ multiplex PCR was the method, and the copy in TCRdb shows in-frame clones only, minus some. The top ten hold around 12% of the sample, which has a few hundred thousand clones, roughly four fifths seen once. The specimen sequenced was PBMCs. Receptor source: a woman aged 40 to 50 in good health. Some clones in this sample may be carry-over from other donors' samples.

Worth noting for this clone: A far larger clone is only one base removed, so a read error is likely. The sample has other DNA sequences that encode this CDR3 too. This chain joins TRBV2 and TRBJ2-7; D might be TRBD1 (7 bases). The CDR3 is made up of 15 amino acids. With 1 base removed from V and 1 base from J, the gap between germline ends came to 11 bases. The germline gives CDR1 SNHLY, CDR2 FYNNEI. The CDR3 DNA reads TGTGCCAGCAGTGAAGGGGCAGGGGGGTCCTACGAGCAGTACTTC. This gives the protein CASSEGAGGSYEQYF. Filled out from reference TRBV2 and TRBJ2-7, the complete variable domain reads EPEVTQTPSHQVTQMGQEVILRCVPISNHLYFYWYRQILGQKVEFLVSFYNNEISEKSEIFDDQFSVERPDGSNFTLKIRSTKLEDSAMYFCASSEGAGGSYEQYFGPGTRLTVT.

V is TRBV7-9 and J is TRBJ1-1; TRBD1 aligns across 7 bases. The germline gives CDR1 SEHNR, CDR2 FQNEAQ (reference sequence). CDR3 length equals 13 residues. V lost 4 bases to trimming and J lost 6 bases; unmatched junction nucleotides: 5. CDR3: CASSWDRVSEAFF. The CDR3 coding sequence is TGTGCCAGCAGCTGGGACAGAGTCTCTGAAGCTTTCTTT.

On this clone: A much larger clone lies a single base off, so this may be a read error. Within the sample, other DNA sequences also encode this same CDR3. V is TRBV4-3 and J is TRBJ2-2; D might be TRBD2 (6 bases). The CDR3 contains 14 residues. Germline CDR1 reads LGHNA; CDR2 reads YSLEER. The chain's CDR3 is CASSPNRDWGELFF. For the CDR3, the DNA is TGCGCCAGCAGCCCTAATCGCGACTGGGGGGAGTTGTTTTTT.

In the case of this clone: The same CDR3 arises from other DNA sequences in this sample as well. In DNA, the CDR3 is TGCGCCAGCAGCCAACGGCAGGGTTACGAGCAGTACTTC. Encoded protein: CASSQRQGYEQYF. The V and J genes are TRBV4-1 and TRBJ2-7; weak D call: TRBD1 (5 bases). V was shortened by 2 bases and J by 4 bases, with 9 bases between the two germline ends. The CDR3 is 13 amino acids. In germline, CDR1 is MGHRA, CDR2 YSYEKL.

The chain is built from TRBV5-1 and TRBJ2-7; no definite D call. The CDR3 is made up of 14 amino acids. V was shortened by 3 bases and J by 2 bases, with 12 bases between the two germline ends. Germline values: CDR1 SGHRS, CDR2 YFSETQ. CDR3 protein: CASSWPGRTYEQYF. The CDR3 DNA is TGCGCCAGCAGCTGGCCCGGGCGCACCTACGAGCAGTACTTC.

J is TRBJ2-1 and V is TRBV9; 15 bases align to TRBD2. J lost 7 bases, V lost 6 bases, and 8 bases had no gene match. This CDR3 region has 16 residues. Germline CDR1 and CDR2: SGDLS and YYNGEE. This CDR3 is CASTPTGTSGRNEQFF. The CDR3 DNA follows: TGTGCCAGCACCCCCACTGGGACTAGCGGGAGGAATGAGCAGTTCTTC.

The V call is TRBV2, the J call TRBJ2-2; D tentatively fits TRBD1 or TRBD2 (5 bases each). The V and J ends lost 7 bases and 6 bases respectively, with 18 bases between them. CDR1 SNHLY and CDR2 FYNNEI come from the germline V gene. This CDR3 spans 15 amino acids. The chain's CDR3 is CASTPLRGIAGELFF. In nucleotides, the CDR3 is TGTGCCAGCACCCCCCTGAGGGGTATAGCCGGGGAGCTGTTTTTT.

This rearrangement joins TRBV29-1 to TRBJ2-5, with TRBD2 matching over 8 bases. TRBJ2-7 matches the DNA end more closely, so the J call is doubtful. The CDR3 runs 13 residues. Germline CDR1 and CDR2: SQVTM and ANQGSEA. DNA for the CDR3: TGCAGCGTTTCCCGACTAGCGACCTACGAGCAGTACTTC. Residues: CSVSRLATYEQYF.

This clone was observed many times. Other DNA sequences in the sample encode the same CDR3. The genes are TRBV18 and TRBJ1-3; D is unclear. The germline V gene encodes CDR1 KGHSH and CDR2 LQKENI. The ends were cut back, 2 bases at V and 2 bases at J, with 10 bases in the middle. The CDR3 is 15 amino acids. The CDR3: CASSPSPGTGNTIYF. In nucleotides, the CDR3 is TGTGCCAGCTCACCATCACCGGGGACTGGAAACACCATATATTTT.

V and J are TRBV5-1 and TRBJ2-7; 10 bases map to TRBD2. Trimming removed 4 bases from V and 0 bases from J; junction bases left unmatched: 16. The CDR3 totals 19 residues. CDR1 is SGHRS and CDR2 is YFSETQ in the germline V gene. CDR3 coding DNA: TGCGCCAGCAGCCCCAGGACTAGCGGTCCTGAGAGGGCCTCCTACGAGCAGTACTTC. Its translation is CASSPRTSGPERASYEQYF.

This clone was observed a single time. The chain employs TRBV7-2 and TRBJ2-1, with 14 bases identical to TRBD2. Germline CDR1 reads SGHTA; CDR2 reads FQGNSA. With 1 base clipped from V and 10 bases from J, the junction kept 0 bases outside the gene matches. The CDR3 contains 14 residues. CDR3 nucleotide sequence: TGTGCCAGCAGCTTAGGACTAGCGGGAGGGGAGCAGTTCTTC. This encodes CASSLGLAGGEQFF.

The CDR3 is CASSQKDQPQHF. Written as DNA, the CDR3 is TGTGCCAGCAGTCAAAAGGATCAGCCCCAGCATTTT. V is TRBV6-6 and J is TRBJ1-5; D is ambiguous. V was clipped by 5 bases and J by 5 bases, with 7 bases between them. The CDR3 is 12 residues long. Germline V gene data show CDR1 as MNHNY and CDR2 as SVGAGI (reference sequence).

In its sample, this clone was seen a few times. This sequence joins TRBV7-3 and TRBJ1-1; D is unclear. Germline assignment: CDR1 SGHTA and CDR2 FQGTGA. This CDR3 has 15 amino acids. V lost 1 base and J 2 bases, leaving 11 bases between the germline ends. CDR3: CASSLNVGPNTEAFF. DNA of the CDR3: TGTGCCAGCAGCTTAAATGTAGGACCTAACACTGAAGCTTTCTTT. The entire variable domain, with the rest obtained from reference TRBV7-3 and TRBJ1-1, is as follows: GAGVSQTPSNKVTEKGKYVELRCDPISGHTALYWYRQSLGQGPEFLIYFQGTGAADDSGLPNDRFFAVRPEGSVSTLKIQRTERGDSAVYLCASSLNVGPNTEAFFGQGTRLTVV.

This clone has just one count. The CDR3 loop is CAWIAPLVRGYTF. The CDR3 region has the DNA TGTGCCTGGATAGCGCCGCTAGTTCGTGGCTACACCTTC. This sequence joins TRBV30 and TRBJ1-2; D ambiguous. The V and J ends lost 4 bases and 7 bases respectively, with 16 bases between them. CDR3 length: 13 residues. The V gene's germline CDR1 is GTSNPN and CDR2 SVGIG (reference sequence). Filled out from reference TRBV30 and TRBJ1-2, the complete variable domain reads SQTIHQWPATLVQPVGSPLSLECTVEGTSNPNLYWYRQAAGRGLQLLFYSVGIGQISSEVPQNLSASRPQDRQFILSSKKLLLSDSGFYLCAWIAPLVRGYTFGSGTRLTVV.

The chain recombines TRBV9 with TRBJ2-1, with TRBD2 identical over 8 bases. The V gene's germline CDR1 is SGDLS and CDR2 YYNGEE. V was pared by 3 bases and J by 6 bases, with 14 bases of the junction left unmatched. This CDR3 contains 17 residues. The CDR3 DNA follows: TGTGCCAGCAGCGCAAGGCCTTCTAGCGGGCGGGGCAATGAGCAGTTCTTC. This gives the protein CASSARPSSGRGNEQFF.

The chain recombines TRBV5-4 with TRBJ2-3; perhaps TRBD2 as D (5 bases). Trimming pared 0 bases from V and 0 bases from J, leaving 11 bases between. Germline values: CDR1 SGHNT, CDR2 YYREEE (reference sequence). The CDR3 has 16 amino acids. CDR3 region: CASSLAGLTSTDTQYF. DNA for the CDR3: TGTGCCAGCAGCTTGGCCGGACTCACTAGCACAGATACGCAGTATTTT.

This clone is a singleton in its sample. The chain employs TRBV15 and TRBJ1-5, with D unclear. The CDR3 has 16 amino acids. The V end lost 1 base, the J end lost 7 bases, and 17 bases lay between the germline ends. Germline V gene data show CDR1 as LNHNV and CDR2 as YYDKDF (reference sequence). CDR3 protein: CATSRAGYGRGQPQHF. As DNA, the CDR3 is TGTGCCACCAGCAGAGCGGGGTACGGGCGGGGACAGCCCCAGCATTTT.

The rearrangement joins TRBV18 to TRBJ2-2; 7 positions agree with TRBD2. Germline values: CDR1 KGHSH, CDR2 LQKENI. Unmatched junction bases numbered 1, after V lost 6 bases and J lost 0 bases. The CDR3 loop spans 14 amino acids. This CDR3 reads CASSLAANTGELFF. Written as DNA, the CDR3 is TGTGCCAGCTCTCTAGCGGCGAACACCGGGGAGCTGTTTTTT. Complete variable domain (other parts from reference TRBV18 and TRBJ2-2): NAGVMQNPRHLVRRRGQEARLRCSPMKGHSHVYWYRQLPEEGLKFMVYLQKENIIDESGMPKERFSAEFPKEGPSILRIQQVVRGDSAAYFCASSLAANTGELFFGEGSRLTVL.

This clone was seen a few times. The chain joins TRBV5-6 to TRBJ1-4; no clear D gene. This CDR3 comprises 14 residues. Trimming shortened V by 1 base and J by 6 bases, and 10 bases separated the two germline ends. Germline assignment: CDR1 SGHDT and CDR2 YYEEEE. The CDR3 sequence is CASSLRSRYEKLFF. CDR3 bases: TGTGCCAGCAGCTTGAGAAGCCGATATGAAAAACTGTTTTTT.

This clone was seen only once. V and J are TRBV4-1 and TRBJ2-7, with a weak D call TRBD1 (5 bases). Per the germline V gene, CDR1 is MGHRA and CDR2 is YSYEKL. Trimming cost V 1 base and J 0 bases, with 10 bases left between them. The length of the CDR3 is 15 residues. This CDR3 is CASSQGDSLSYEQYF. In DNA form, the CDR3 reads TGCGCCAGCAGCCAAGGCGACAGTCTCTCCTACGAGCAGTACTTC.

The rearrangement uses TRBV27 and TRBJ1-1; the D gene is possibly TRBD1 (5 bases). Trimming removed 0 bases from V and 7 bases from J, with 12 bases in between. This CDR3 spans 14 amino acids. Germline-derived CDR1 and CDR2 are MNHEY and SMNVEV (reference sequence). The CDR3 protein is CASSLSAGTSEAFF. The CDR3 DNA is TGTGCCAGCAGTTTATCTGCCGGGACCAGTGAAGCTTTCTTT.